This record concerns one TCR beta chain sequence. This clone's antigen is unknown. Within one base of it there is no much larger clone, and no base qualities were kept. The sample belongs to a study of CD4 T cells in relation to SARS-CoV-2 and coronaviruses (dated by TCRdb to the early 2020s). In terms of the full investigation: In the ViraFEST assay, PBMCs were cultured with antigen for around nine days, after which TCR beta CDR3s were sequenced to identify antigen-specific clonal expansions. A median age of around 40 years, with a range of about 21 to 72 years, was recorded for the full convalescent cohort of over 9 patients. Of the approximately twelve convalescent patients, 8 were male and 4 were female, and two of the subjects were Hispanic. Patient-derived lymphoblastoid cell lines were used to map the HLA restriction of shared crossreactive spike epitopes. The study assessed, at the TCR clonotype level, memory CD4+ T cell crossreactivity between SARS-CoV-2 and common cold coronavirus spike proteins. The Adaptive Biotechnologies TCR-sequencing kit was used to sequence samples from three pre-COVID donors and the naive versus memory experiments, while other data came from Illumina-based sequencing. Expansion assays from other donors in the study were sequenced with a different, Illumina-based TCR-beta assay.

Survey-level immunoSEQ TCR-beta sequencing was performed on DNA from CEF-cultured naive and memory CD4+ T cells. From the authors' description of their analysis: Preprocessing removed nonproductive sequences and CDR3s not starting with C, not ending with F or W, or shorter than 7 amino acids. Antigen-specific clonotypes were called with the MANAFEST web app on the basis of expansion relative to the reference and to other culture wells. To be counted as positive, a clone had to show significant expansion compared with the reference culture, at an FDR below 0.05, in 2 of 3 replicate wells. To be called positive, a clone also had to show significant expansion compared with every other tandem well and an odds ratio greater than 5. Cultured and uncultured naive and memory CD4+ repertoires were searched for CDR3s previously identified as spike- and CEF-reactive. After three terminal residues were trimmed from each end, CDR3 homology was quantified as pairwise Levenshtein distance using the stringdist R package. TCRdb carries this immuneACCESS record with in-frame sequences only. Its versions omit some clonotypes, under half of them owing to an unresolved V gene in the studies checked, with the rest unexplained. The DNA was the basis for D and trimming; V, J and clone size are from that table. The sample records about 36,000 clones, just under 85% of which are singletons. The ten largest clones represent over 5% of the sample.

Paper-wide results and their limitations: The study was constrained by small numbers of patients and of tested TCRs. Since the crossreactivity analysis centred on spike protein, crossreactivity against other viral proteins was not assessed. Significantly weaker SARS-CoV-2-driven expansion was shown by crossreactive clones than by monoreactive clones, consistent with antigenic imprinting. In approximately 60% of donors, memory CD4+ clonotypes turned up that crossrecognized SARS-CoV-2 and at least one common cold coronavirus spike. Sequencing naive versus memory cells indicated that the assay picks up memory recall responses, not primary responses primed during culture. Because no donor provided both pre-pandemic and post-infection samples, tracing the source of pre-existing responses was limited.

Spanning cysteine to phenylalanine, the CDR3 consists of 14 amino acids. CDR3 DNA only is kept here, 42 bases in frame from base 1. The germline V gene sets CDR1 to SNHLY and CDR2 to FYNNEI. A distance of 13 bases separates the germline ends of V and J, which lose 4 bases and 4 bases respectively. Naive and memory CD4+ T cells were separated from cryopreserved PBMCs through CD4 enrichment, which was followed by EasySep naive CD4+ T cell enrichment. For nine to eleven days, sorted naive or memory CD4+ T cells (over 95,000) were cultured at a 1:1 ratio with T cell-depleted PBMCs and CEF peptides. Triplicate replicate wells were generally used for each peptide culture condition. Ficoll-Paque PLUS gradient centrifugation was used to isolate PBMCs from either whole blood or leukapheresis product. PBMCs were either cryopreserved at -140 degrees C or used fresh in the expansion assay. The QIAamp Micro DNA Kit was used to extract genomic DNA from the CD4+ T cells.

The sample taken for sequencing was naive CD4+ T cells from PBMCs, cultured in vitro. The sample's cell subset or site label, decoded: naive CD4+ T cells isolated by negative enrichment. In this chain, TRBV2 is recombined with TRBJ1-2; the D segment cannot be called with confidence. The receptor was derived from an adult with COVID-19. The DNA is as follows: TGTGCCAGCAGTGTAACTCCCACGGGCTATGGCTACACCTTC. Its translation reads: CASSVTPTGYGYTF.